This is a list of T cell receptor beta chains from one sample in a study of a mutant IDH1 vaccine in newly diagnosed glioma. Here immunoSEQ multiplex PCR was the method, and the copy in TCRdb shows in-frame clones only, minus some. Of around 100,000 clones in the sample, 85% to 90% were seen once. These receptors have no identified antigens. The starting material was PBMCs, obtained from a glioma patient whose treatment included an IDH1 peptide vaccine. These TCRs come from a woman in her forties or fifties with glioma. Each CDR3 is given with its conserved first and last residue. Each record gives: J gene, clone size, V gene, D gene, CDR3 DNA, CDR3 protein. D genes are given only for firm matches. Rows may omit the clone size; those that give it use once, few, many or a size class.

TRBJ1-2,-,TRBV2,-,TGTGCCAGCAGTGAATCCCGGGGGGGGCGGTATGGCTACACCTTC,CASSESRGGRYGYTF
TRBJ1-5,-,TRBV28,-,TGTGCCAGCGGCCGGGGAGTCAATCAGCCCCAGCATTTT,CASGRGVNQPQHF
TRBJ2-7,-,TRBV28,-,TGTGCCAGCAGGCGGGACTTGAGCTCCTACGAGCAGTACTTC,CASRRDLSSYEQYF
TRBJ1-1,-,TRBV10-3,-,TGTGCCATCAGCATGAGGGACACTGAAGCTTTCTTT,CAISMRDTEAFF
TRBJ2-2,-,TRBV5-5,-,TGTGCCAGCAGCTTGAGAGGAGCAGCCGCGAACACCGGGGAGCTGTTTTTT,CASSLRGAAANTGELFF
TRBJ2-7,once,TRBV27,-,TGTGCCAGCAGTTTCACCTCACAGTACTCCTACGAGCAGTACTTC,CASSFTSQYSYEQYF
TRBJ2-1,-,TRBV9,TRBD2,TGTGCCAGCAGCGTGGTGACTAGCGGGAGGCTCAATGAGCAGTTCTTC,CASSVVTSGRLNEQFF
TRBJ1-4,-,TRBV5-1,TRBD1,TGCGCCAGCTCCGGACAGGGTAGTGATAATGAAAAACTGTTTTTT,CASSGQGSDNEKLFF
TRBJ2-2,-,TRBV27,-,TGTGCCAGCAGTCTTCTAGAGATCGGCACCGGGGAGCTGTTTTTT,CASSLLEIGTGELFF
TRBJ1-1,-,TRBV10-1,-,TGCGCCAGCAGTGAAGGAGGGGCCCCTGAAGCTTTCTTT,CASSEGGAPEAFF
TRBJ2-1,-,TRBV9,TRBD1,TGTGCCAGCAGCGTAGGGGACAGGTTTATTGGTGAGCAGTTCTTC,CASSVGDRFIGEQFF
TRBJ1-2,-,TRBV28,-,TGTGCCGGCTACAGATTTAACTATGGCTACACCTTC,CAGYRFNYGYTF
TRBJ2-2,-,TRBV5-1,TRBD2,TGCGCCAGCAGCTCTAGCGGGAGGGGGACCGGGGAGCTGTTTTTT,CASSSSGRGTGELFF
TRBJ1-2,-,TRBV6-4,TRBD1,TGTGCCAGCAGTCGGGACAGCTTTGGGGGCTACACCTTC,CASSRDSFGGYTF
TRBJ2-3,-,TRBV29-1,TRBD2,TGCAGCGTTGAAGATCGAGGCGGGAGGGCAGATACGCAGTATTTT,CSVEDRGGRADTQYF
TRBJ1-5,-,TRBV30,-,TGTGCCTGGAGTGGAGGGACGGTCAATCAGCCCCAGCATTTT,CAWSGGTVNQPQHF
TRBJ2-2,-,TRBV19,TRBD2,TGTGCCAGTAGTAGGGCGGGAGGATACACCGGGGAGCTGTTTTTT,CASSRAGGYTGELFF
TRBJ1-3,-,TRBV7-3,-,TGTGCCAGCAGTCAAGGGTCTGGAAACACCATATATTTT,CASSQGSGNTIYF
TRBJ1-4,-,TRBV6-5,-,TGTGCCAGCAGTTACTCGAGCGACAGGCCCGAAAAACTGTTTTTT,CASSYSSDRPEKLFF
TRBJ2-3,once,TRBV5-1,TRBD1,TGCGCCAGTCAGGGGGCGGAGGGAACAGATACGCAGTATTTT,CASQGAEGTDTQYF
TRBJ2-5,-,TRBV15,-,TGTGCCACCAGCAGAGATCAAGCAGGGCCCCAAGAGACCCAGTACTTC,CATSRDQAGPQETQYF
TRBJ2-1,-,TRBV28,-,TGTGCCAGCAGTCATAAGACTTCCCGCTCCTACAATGAGCAGTTCTTC,CASSHKTSRSYNEQFF
TRBJ2-1,-,TRBV28,-,TGTGCCAGCAGTCCTAAGGGGGTTTCGTCCTACAATGAGCAGTTCTTC,CASSPKGVSSYNEQFF
TRBJ2-1,once,TRBV29-1,-,TGCAGCGTTGAAGAAGGCCCCAATGAGCAGTTCTTC,CSVEEGPNEQFF
TRBJ2-7,-,TRBV6-5,TRBD1,TGTGCCAGCAGGGGGACAGGGGGCTCCTACGAGCAGTACTTC,CASRGTGGSYEQYF
TRBJ2-7,-,TRBV11-2,-,TGTGCCAGCAGCTTAGCCCTAGTCAGCTCCTACGAGCAGTACTTC,CASSLALVSSYEQYF
TRBJ2-7,-,TRBV2,-,TGTGCCAGCCGCCCGTTTGGTGGCTCCTACGAGCAGTACTTC,CASRPFGGSYEQYF
TRBJ1-1,-,TRBV4-1,-,TGCGCCAGCAGCCAAGGGGTGGCCAGGAGAGGCACTGAAGCTTTCTTT,CASSQGVARRGTEAFF
TRBJ2-7,-,TRBV13,TRBD1,TGTGCCAGCAGCTCCAGGAGACAGGGGACCTACGAGCAGTACTTC,CASSSRRQGTYEQYF
TRBJ2-7,-,TRBV30,-,TGTGCCTGGAGGGGACTTTATCCTCCCTACGAGCAGTACTTC,CAWRGLYPPYEQYF
TRBJ2-7,-,TRBV9,-,TGTGCCAGCAGCGTAGGGCGCTCTTTAGCCTACGAGCAGTACTTC,CASSVGRSLAYEQYF
TRBJ2-7,-,TRBV7-9,-,TGTGCCAGCAGCCGAGACGTACGCTACGAGCAGTACTTC,CASSRDVRYEQYF
TRBJ2-2,-,TRBV18,TRBD2,TGTGCCAGCTCACCAACTGCGGGAGACACCGGGGAGCTGTTTTTT,CASSPTAGDTGELFF
TRBJ1-1,-,TRBV28,-,TGTGCCAGCAGCACCGATGGGTCCCACTATGAAGCTTTCTTT,CASSTDGSHYEAFF
TRBJ2-3,-,TRBV5-1,-,TGCGCCAGCAGCCTGGCAGTTGACGGGACGCAGTATTTT,CASSLAVDGTQYF
TRBJ2-7,-,TRBV27,TRBD1,TGTGCCAGCAGTCCCCCGGGACAGGGGATTCACGAGCAGTACTTC,CASSPPGQGIHEQYF
TRBJ1-2,-,TRBV7-9,TRBD1,TGTGCCAGCAGGAGACAGGGCGGACCCAACTATGGCTACACCTTC,CASRRQGGPNYGYTF
TRBJ2-3,-,TRBV15,-,TGTGCCACCAGCGGAGCCGCCCCTAGGTCAGATTCTAGCACAGATACGCGGTATTTT,CATSGAAPRSDSSTDTRYF
TRBJ2-5,-,TRBV2,TRBD2,TGTGCCAGCAGGCCGACGGGGGGGGAGACCCAGTACTTC,CASRPTGGETQYF
TRBJ2-7,-,TRBV19,TRBD2,TGTGCCAGTAGTGCCCGGGGGAGCGGGAGGGCCTACGAGCAGTACTTC,CASSARGSGRAYEQYF
TRBJ2-1,-,TRBV11-3,TRBD2,TGTGCCAGCAGCTTCACTAGCGGAGACAATGAGCAGTTCTTC,CASSFTSGDNEQFF
TRBJ2-1,-,TRBV6-4,TRBD2,TGTGCCAGCAGCCCCGGGGCGGGAGGCTACAATGAGCAGTTCTTC,CASSPGAGGYNEQFF
TRBJ2-5,-,TRBV27,-,TGTGCCAGCAGTTCCGGGACCCTACGGGAGACCCAGTACTTC,CASSSGTLRETQYF
TRBJ2-7,-,TRBV4-1,TRBD2,TGCGCCAGCAGCCCACTTCCTAGCGGGAGGGCCGAGCAGTACTTC,CASSPLPSGRAEQYF
TRBJ2-3,-,TRBV9,-,TGTGCCAGCAGCGCAGACAACAGGGTAGCAGATACGCAGTATTTT,CASSADNRVADTQYF
TRBJ1-1,-,TRBV5-6,-,TGTGCCAGCAGCTGGGGGAGTCCGAGCACTGAAGCTTTCTTT,CASSWGSPSTEAFF
TRBJ1-1,-,TRBV13,-,TGTGCCAGCAGCTTAGTAGTGAACACTGAAGCTTTCTTT,CASSLVVNTEAFF
TRBJ2-5,-,TRBV5-1,TRBD2,TGCGCCAGCAGCGCGACTAGCCATGTACAGACCCAGTACTTC,CASSATSHVQTQYF
TRBJ2-3,-,TRBV27,TRBD2,TGTGCCAGCAGTTTGCGGGCCCCTAGCGGGAGGACAGATACGCAGTATTTT,CASSLRAPSGRTDTQYF